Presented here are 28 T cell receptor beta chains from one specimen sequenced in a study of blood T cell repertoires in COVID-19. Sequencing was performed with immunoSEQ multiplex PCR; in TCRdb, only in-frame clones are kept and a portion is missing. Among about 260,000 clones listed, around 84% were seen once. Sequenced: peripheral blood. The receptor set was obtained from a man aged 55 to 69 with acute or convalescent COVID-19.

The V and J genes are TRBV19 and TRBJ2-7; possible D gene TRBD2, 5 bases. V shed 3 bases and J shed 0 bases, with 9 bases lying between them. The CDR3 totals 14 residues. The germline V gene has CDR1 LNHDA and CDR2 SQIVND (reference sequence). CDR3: CASSMEVSSYEQYF. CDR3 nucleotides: TGTGCCAGTAGTATGGAGGTGAGCTCCTACGAGCAGTACTTC.

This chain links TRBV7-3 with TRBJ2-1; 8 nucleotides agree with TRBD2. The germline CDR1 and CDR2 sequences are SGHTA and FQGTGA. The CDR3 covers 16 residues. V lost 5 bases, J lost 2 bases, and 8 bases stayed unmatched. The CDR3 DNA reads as TGTGCCAGCAGCCGAGGGCTAGCGGGTACCTACAATGAGCAGTTCTTC. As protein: CASSRGLAGTYNEQFF. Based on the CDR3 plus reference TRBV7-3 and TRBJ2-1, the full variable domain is GAGVSQTPSNKVTEKGKYVELRCDPISGHTALYWYRQSLGQGPEFLIYFQGTGAADDSGLPNDRFFAVRPEGSVSTLKIQRTERGDSAVYLCASSRGLAGTYNEQFFGPGTRLTVL.

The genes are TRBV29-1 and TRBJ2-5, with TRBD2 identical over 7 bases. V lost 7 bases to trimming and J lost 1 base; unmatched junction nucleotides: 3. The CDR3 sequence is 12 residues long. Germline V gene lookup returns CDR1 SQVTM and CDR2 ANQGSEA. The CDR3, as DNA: TGCAGCGGGGGGGGACTCCAAGAGACCCAGTACTTC. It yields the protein CSGGGLQETQYF.

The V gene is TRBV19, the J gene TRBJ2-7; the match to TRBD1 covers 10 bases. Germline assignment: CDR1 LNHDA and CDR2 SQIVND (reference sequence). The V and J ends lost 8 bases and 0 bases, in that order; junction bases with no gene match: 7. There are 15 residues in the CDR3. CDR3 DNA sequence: TGTGCCAGTTCCGTCCGGGACAGGGGCTCCTACGAGCAGTACTTC. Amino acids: CASSVRDRGSYEQYF.

CDR3 coding DNA: TGTGCCAGCAGCTTAGGAGGCCCGGTTCAGCCTAATGAAAAACTGTTTTTT. Translation gives CASSLGGPVQPNEKLFF. The rearrangement links TRBV11-2 to TRBJ1-4; D gene unclear. The CDR3 length is 17 residues. Deletions cut 1 base from V and 3 bases from J, with 15 bases between. Per germline, CDR1 SGHAT and CDR2 FQNNGV.

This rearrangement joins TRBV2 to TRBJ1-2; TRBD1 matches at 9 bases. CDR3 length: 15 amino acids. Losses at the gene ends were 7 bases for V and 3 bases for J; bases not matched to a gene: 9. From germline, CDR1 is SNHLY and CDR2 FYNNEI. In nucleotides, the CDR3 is TGTGCCAGCACTCTCCGGGACAGGGTCGACTATGGCTACACCTTC. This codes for CASTLRDRVDYGYTF.

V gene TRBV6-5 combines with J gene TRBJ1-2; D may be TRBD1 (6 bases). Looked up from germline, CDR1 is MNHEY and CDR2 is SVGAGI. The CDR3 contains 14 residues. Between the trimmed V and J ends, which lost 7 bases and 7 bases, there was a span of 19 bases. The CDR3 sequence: CASIEHGGRSGYTF. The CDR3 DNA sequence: TGTGCCAGCATCGAACACGGGGGGCGAAGTGGCTACACCTTC.

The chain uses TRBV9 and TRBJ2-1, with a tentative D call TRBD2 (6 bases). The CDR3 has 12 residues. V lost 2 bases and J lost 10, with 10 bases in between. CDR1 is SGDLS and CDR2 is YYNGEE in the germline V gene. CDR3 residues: CASSVSSGEQFF. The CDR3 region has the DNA TGTGCCAGCAGCGTCTCGAGCGGGGAGCAGTTCTTC.

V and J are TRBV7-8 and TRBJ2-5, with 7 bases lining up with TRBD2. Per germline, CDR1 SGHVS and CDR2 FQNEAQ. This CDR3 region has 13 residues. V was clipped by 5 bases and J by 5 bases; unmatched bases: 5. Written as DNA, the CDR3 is TGTGCCAGCAGCCGTGTGGGGGGGGAGACCCAGTACTTC. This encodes CASSRVGGETQYF.

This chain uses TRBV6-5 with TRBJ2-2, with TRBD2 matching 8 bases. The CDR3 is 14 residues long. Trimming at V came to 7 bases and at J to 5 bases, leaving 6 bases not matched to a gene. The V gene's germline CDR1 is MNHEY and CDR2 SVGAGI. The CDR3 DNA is TGTGCCAGCAACCCCGGGGGGGCTACCGGGGAGCTGTTTTTT. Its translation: CASNPGGATGELFF.

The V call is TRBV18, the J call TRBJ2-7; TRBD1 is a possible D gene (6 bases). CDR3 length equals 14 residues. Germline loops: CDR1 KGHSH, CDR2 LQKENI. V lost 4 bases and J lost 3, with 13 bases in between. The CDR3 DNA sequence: TGTGCCAGCTCACTCGGACAGACGGTCTACGAGCAGTACTTC. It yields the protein CASSLGQTVYEQYF.

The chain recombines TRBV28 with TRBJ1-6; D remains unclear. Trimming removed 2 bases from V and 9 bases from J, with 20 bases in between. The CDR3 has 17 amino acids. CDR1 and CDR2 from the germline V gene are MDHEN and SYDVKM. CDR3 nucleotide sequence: TGTGCCAGCAGTTTACCCCGGCTGGGAGGGCCAGGTTCACCCCTCCACTTT. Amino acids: CASSLPRLGGPGSPLHF.

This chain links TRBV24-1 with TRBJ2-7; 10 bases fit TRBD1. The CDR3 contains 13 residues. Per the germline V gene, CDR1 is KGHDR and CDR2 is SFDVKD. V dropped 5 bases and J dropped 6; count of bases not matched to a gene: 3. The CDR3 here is CATSVGQGVEQYF. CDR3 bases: TGTGCCACCAGTGTCGGACAGGGGGTCGAGCAGTACTTC.

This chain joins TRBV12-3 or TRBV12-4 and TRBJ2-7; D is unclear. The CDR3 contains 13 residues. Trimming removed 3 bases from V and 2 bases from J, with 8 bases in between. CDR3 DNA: TGTGCCAGCAGTTTTTCGGTACCCTACGAGCAGTACTTC. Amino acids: CASSFSVPYEQYF.

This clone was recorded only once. In nucleotides, the CDR3 is TGTGCCAGCAGTCTGAGTTCCGCCTACGAGCAGTACTTC. This gives the protein CASSLSSAYEQYF. The chain recombines TRBV6-5 with TRBJ2-7, with D uncertain. V lost 5 bases and J 2 bases, leaving 10 bases between the germline ends. The germline V gene encodes CDR1 MNHEY and CDR2 SVGAGI. This CDR3 comprises 13 residues.

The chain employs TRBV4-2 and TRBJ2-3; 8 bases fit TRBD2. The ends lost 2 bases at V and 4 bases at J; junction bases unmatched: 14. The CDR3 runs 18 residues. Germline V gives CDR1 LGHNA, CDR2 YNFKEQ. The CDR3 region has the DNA TGTGCCAGCAGCCAAAGTGGTGGCGGGGGGAGAAGAGCAGATACGCAGTATTTT. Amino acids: CASSQSGGGGRRADTQYF.

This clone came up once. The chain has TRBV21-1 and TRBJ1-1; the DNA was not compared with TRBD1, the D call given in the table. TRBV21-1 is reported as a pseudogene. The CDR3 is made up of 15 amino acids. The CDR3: CASSSDRGENTEAFF. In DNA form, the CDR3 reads TGTGCCAGCAGCAGTGACAGGGGAGAGAACACTGAAGCTTTCTTT.

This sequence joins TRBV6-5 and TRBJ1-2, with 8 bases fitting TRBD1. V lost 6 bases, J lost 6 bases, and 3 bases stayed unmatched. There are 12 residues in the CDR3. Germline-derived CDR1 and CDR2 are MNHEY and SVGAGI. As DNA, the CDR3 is TGTGCCAGCAGGGACAGGGTGCATGGCTACACCTTC. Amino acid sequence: CASRDRVHGYTF.

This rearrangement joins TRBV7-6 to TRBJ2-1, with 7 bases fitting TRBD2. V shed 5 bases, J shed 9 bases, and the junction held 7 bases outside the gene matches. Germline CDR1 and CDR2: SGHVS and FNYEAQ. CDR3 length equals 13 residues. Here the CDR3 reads CASSQRTRGEQFF. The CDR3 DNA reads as TGTGCCAGCAGCCAAAGGACTAGAGGTGAGCAGTTCTTC.

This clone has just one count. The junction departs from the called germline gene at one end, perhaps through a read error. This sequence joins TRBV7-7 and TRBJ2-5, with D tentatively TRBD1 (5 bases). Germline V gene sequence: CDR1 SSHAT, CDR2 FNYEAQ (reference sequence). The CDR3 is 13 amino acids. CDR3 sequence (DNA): TGTGCTAGCAGCCCCCAACAGGACGGGACCCAGTACTTC. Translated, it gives CASSPQQDGTQYF.

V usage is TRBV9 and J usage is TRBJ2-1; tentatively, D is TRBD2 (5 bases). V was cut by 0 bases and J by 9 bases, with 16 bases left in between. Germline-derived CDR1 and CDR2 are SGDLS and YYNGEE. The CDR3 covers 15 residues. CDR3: CASSVETASRSEQFF. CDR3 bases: TGTGCCAGCAGCGTAGAAACGGCTAGCCGAAGTGAGCAGTTCTTC. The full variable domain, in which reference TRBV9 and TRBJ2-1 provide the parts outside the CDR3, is DSGVTQTPKHLITATGQRVTLRCSPRSGDLSVYWYQQSLDQGLQFLIQYYNGEERAKGNILERFSAQQFPDLHSELNLSSLELGDSALYFCASSVETASRSEQFFGPGTRLTVL.

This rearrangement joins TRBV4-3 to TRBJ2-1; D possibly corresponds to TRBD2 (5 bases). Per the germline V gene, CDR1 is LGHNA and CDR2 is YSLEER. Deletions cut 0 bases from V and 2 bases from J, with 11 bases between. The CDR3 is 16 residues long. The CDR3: CASSQDLSGTYNEQFF. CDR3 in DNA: TGCGCCAGCAGCCAAGATCTGAGCGGTACCTACAATGAGCAGTTCTTC.

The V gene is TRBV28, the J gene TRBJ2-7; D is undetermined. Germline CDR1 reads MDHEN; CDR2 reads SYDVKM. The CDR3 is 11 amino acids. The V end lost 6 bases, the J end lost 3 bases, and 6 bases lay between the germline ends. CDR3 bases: TGTGCCAGCAGAATCAACTACGAGCAGTACTTC. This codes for CASRINYEQYF.

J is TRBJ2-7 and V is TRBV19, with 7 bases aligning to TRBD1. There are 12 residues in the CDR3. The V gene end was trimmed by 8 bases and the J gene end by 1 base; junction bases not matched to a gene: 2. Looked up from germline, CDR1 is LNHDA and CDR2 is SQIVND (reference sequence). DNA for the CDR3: TGTGCCAGTCGACAGGGTTCCTACGAGCAGTACTTC. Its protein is CASRQGSYEQYF.

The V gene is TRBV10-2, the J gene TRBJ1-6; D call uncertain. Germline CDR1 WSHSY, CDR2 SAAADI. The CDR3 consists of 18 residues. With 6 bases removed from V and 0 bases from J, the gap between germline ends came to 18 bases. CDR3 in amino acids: CASRGFAGGSSYNSPLHF. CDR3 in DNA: TGCGCCAGCAGGGGTTTTGCTGGAGGGAGCTCCTATAATTCACCCCTCCACTTT.

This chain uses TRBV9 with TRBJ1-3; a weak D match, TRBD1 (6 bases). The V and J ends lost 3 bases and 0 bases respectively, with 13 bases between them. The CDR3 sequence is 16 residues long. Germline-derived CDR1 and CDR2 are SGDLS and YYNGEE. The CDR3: CASSARQVISGNTIYF. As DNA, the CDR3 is TGTGCCAGCAGCGCTCGACAGGTTATCTCTGGAAACACCATATATTTT.

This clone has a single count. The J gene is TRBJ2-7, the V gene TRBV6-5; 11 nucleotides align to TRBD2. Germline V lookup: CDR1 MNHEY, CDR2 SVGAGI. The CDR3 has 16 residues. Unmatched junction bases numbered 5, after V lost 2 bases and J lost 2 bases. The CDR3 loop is CASSYRTSGPTYEQYF. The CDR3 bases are TGTGCCAGCAGTTACCGGACTAGCGGGCCCACCTACGAGCAGTACTTC.

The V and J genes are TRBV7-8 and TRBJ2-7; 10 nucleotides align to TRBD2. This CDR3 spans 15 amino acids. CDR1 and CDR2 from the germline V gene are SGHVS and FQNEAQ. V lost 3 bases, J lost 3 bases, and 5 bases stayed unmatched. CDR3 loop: CASSLWTSGNYEQYF. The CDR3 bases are TGTGCCAGCAGCTTGTGGACTAGCGGTAACTACGAGCAGTACTTC.